This T cell receptor (beta chain) was profiled in a study of shared clonotypes between healthy human individuals. Recent vaccinations or acute infections were absent in the healthy HIV-negative adult donors. Everyone who donated was a Caucasian adult who lived in Nashville, Tennessee. The split of CD4+ cells yielded CD45RA+ naive and CD45RA-negative memory subsets. V shed 7 bases and J shed 6 bases, with 15 bases lying between them. Germline CDR1 reads SQVTM; CDR2 reads ANQGSEA. CDR3 length: 12 residues. Sequencing was at deep level. TCRdb keeps only in-frame clones here, not all; method: immunoSEQ multiplex PCR. The sample holds about 770,000 clones; 72% are singletons and the top ten take around 1.7%.

V usage is TRBV29-1 and J usage is TRBJ1-2, with D unclear. The origin of this receptor is a woman in her twenties or thirties in good health. The sample was memory CD4+ T cells sorted from blood. Subset denoted: CD45RA-negative fraction. The CDR3 here is CSGSTLIHGYTF. The CDR3 region has the DNA TGCAGCGGCTCGACACTGATTCATGGCTACACCTTC.